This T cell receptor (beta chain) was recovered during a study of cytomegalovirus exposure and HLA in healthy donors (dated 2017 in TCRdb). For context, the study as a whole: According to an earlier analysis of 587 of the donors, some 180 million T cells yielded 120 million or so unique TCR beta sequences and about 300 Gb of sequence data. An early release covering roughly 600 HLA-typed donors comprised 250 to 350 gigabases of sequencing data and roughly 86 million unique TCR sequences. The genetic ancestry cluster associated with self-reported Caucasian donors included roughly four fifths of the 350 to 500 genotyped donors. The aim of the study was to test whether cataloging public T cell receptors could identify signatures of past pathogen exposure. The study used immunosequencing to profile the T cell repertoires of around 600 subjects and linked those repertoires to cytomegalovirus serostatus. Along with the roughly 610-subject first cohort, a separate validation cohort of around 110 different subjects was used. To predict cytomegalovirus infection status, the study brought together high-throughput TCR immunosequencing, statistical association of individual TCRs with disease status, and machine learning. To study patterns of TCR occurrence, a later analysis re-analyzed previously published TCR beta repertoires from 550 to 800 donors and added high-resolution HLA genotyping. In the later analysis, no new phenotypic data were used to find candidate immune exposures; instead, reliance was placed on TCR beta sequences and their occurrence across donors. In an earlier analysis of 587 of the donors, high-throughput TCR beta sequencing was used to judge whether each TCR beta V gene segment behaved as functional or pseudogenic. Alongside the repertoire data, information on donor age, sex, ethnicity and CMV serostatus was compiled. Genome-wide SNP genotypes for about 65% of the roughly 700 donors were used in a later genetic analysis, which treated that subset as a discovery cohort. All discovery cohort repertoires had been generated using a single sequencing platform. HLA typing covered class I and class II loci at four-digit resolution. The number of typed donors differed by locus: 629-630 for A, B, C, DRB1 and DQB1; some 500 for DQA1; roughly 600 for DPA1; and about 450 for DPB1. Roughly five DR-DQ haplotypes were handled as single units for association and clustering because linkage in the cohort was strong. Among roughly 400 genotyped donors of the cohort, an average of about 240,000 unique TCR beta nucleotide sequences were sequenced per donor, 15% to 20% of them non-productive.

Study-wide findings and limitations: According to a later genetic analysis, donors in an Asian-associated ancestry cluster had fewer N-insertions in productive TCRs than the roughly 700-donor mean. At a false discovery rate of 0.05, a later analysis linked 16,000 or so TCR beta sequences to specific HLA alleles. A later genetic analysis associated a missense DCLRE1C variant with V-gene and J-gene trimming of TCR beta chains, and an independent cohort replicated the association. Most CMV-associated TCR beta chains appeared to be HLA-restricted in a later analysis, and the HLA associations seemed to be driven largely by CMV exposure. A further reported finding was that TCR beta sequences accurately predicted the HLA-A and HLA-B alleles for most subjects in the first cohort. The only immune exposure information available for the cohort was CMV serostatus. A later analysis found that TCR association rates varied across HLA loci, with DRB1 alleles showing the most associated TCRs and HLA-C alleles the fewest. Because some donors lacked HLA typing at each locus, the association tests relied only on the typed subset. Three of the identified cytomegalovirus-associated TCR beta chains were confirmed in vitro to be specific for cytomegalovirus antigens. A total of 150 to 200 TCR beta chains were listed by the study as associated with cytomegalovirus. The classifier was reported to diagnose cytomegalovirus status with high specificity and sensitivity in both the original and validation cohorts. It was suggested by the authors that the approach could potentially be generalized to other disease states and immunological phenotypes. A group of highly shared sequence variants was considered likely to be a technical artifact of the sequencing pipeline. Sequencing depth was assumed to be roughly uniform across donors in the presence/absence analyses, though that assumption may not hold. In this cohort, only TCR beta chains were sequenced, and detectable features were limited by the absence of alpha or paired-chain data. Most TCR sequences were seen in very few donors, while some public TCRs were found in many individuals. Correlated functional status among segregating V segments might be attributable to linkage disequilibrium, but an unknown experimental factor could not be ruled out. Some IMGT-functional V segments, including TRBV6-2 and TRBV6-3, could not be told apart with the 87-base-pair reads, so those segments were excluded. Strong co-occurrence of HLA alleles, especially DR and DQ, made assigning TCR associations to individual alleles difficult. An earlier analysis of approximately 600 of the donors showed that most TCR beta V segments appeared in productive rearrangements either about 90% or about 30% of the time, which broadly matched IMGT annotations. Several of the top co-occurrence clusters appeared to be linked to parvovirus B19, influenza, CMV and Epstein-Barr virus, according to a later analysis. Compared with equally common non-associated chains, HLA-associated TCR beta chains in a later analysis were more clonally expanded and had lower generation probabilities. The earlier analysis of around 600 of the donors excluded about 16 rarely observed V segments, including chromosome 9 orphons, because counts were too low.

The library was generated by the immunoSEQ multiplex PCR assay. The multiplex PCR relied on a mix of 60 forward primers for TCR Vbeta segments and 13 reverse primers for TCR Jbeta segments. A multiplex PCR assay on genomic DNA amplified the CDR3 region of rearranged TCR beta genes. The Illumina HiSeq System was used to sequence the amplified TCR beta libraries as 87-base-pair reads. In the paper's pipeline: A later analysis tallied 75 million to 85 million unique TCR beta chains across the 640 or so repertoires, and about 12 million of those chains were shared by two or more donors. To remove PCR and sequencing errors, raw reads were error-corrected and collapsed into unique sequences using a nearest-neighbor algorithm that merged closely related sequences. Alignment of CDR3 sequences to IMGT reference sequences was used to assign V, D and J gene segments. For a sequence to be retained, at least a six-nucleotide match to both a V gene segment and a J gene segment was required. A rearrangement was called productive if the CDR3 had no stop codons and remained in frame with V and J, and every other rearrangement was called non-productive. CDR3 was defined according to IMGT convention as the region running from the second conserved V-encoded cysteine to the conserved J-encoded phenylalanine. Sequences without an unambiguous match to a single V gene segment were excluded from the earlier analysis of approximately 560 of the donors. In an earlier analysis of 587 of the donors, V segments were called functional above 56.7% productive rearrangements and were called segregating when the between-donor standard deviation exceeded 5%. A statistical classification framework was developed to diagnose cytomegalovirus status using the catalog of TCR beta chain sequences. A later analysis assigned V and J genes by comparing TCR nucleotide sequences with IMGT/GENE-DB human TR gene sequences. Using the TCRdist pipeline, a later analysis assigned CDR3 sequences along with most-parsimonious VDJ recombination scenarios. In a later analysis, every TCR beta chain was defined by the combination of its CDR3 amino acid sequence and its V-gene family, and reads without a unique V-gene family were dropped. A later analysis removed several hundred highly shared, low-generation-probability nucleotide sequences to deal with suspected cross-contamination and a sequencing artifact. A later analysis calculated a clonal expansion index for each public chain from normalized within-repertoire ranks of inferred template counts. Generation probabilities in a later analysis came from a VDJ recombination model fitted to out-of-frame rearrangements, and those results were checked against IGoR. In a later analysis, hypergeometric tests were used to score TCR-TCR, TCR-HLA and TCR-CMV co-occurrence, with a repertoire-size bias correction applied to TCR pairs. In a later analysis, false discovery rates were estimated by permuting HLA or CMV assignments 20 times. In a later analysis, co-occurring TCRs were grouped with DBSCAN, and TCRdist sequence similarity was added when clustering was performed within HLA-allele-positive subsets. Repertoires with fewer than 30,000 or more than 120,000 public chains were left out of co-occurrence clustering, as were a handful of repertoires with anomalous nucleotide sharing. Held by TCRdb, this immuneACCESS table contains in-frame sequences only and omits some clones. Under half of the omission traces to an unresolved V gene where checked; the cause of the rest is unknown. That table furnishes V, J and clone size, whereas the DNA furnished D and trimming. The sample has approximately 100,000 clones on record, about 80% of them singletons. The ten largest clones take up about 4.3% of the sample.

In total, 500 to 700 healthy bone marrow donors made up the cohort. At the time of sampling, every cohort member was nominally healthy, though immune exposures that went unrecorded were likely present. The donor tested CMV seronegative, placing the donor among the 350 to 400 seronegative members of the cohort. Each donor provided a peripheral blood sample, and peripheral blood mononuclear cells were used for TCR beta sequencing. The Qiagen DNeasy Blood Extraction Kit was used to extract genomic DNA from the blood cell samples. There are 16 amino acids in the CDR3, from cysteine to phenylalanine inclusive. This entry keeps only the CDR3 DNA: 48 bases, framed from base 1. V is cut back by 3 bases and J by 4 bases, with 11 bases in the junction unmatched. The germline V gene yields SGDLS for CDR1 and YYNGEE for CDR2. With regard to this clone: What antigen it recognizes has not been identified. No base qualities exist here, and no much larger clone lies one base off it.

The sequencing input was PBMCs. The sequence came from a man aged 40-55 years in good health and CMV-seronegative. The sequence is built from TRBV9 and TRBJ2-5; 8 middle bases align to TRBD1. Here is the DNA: TGTGCCAGCAGCGCCAGATTCCAGGGGGCAGGAGAGACCCAGTACTTC. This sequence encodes CASSARFQGAGETQYF.